This is a list of T cell receptor beta chains from one sample in a study of blood T cell repertoires in COVID-19. Assay used: immunoSEQ multiplex PCR; TCRdb lists only in-frame clones, some missing. This sample has some 96,000 clones, with around 85% found just once. The sample consisted of peripheral blood. The receptors stem from a man aged 50 or older with active or convalescent COVID-19. Each CDR3 is given with its conserved first and last residue. The D gene is left open where the match is weak. Expanded clones get a size class; other rows say once, few or many, or leave the size out.

>NA|TRBV6-5|TRBD2|TRBJ2-1
CASSKTSGNYNEQFF
TGTGCCAGCAGTAAGACTAGCGGAAATTACAATGAGCAGTTCTTC
>NA|TRBV14|NA|TRBJ2-2
CASSRKFTGTGELFF
TGTGCCAGCAGCCGGAAGTTTACAGGGACCGGGGAGCTGTTTTTT
>NA|TRBV7-9|NA|TRBJ2-1
CASSLRNEQFF
TGTGCCAGCAGCTTACGGAATGAGCAGTTCTTC
>NA|TRBV5-1|TRBD2|TRBJ2-1
CASSLVVAGGGNEQFF
TGCGCCAGCAGCTTGGTGGTAGCGGGAGGTGGGAATGAGCAGTTCTTC
>NA|TRBV19|NA|TRBJ2-3
CASSPTGIGGLNTDTQYF
TGTGCCAGTAGTCCGACAGGGATTGGGGGACTCAACACAGATACGCAGTATTTT
>NA|TRBV10-3|TRBD2|TRBJ2-7
CATQSPSSGRPSYEQYF
TGTGCCACACAAAGCCCCTCTAGCGGGAGGCCCTCCTACGAGCAGTACTTC
>NA|TRBV24-1|NA|TRBJ1-2
CATSDLQADYGYTF
TGTGCCACCAGTGATTTGCAGGCAGACTATGGCTACACCTTC
>NA|TRBV29-1|NA|TRBJ1-3
CSAHLGRSPLSGNTIYF
TGCAGCGCCCACCTGGGCCGATCTCCCCTCTCTGGAAACACCATATATTTT
>NA|TRBV11-3|NA|TRBJ1-1
CASSPGTGQLNTEAFF
TGTGCCAGCAGCCCCGGGACCGGACAGCTTAACACTGAAGCTTTCTTT
>NA|TRBV29-1|TRBD1|TRBJ2-4
CSVSTGGGNIQYF
TGCAGCGTCTCGACAGGGGGCGGAAACATTCAGTACTTC
>NA|TRBV27|NA|TRBJ2-5
CASSFRGGGMEETQYF
TGTGCCAGCAGTTTCCGAGGGGGCGGGATGGAAGAGACCCAGTACTTC
>NA|TRBV5-1|TRBD2|TRBJ2-1
CASSQQTSGSYNEQFF
TGCGCCAGCAGCCAACAGACTAGCGGGAGCTACAATGAGCAGTTCTTC
>NA|TRBV3-1/TRBV3-2|TRBD2|TRBJ2-7
CASSQDNAGGLVGEQYF
TGTGCCAGCAGCCAAGATAACGCGGGAGGTCTAGTGGGCGAGCAGTACTTC
>NA|TRBV11-2|NA|TRBJ1-6
CASSLLSSYNSPLHF
TGTGCCAGCAGCTTACTGAGCTCCTATAATTCACCCCTCCACTTT
>NA|TRBV12-3/TRBV12-4|NA|TRBJ2-3
CASSLTSITQYF
TGTGCCAGCAGCTTAACTAGTATCACGCAGTATTTT
>NA|TRBV24-1|TRBD1|TRBJ2-3
CATSDRGHKVGTDTQYF
TGTGCCACCAGTGATAGGGGGCACAAGGTCGGCACAGATACGCAGTATTTT
>NA|TRBV7-9|NA|TRBJ1-2
CASSFGSTVIDGYTF
TGTGCCAGCAGCTTCGGTTCGACAGTAATCGATGGCTACACCTTC
>many|TRBV3-1/TRBV3-2|NA|TRBJ2-3
CASSQDLSSTDTQYF
TGTGCCAGCAGCCAAGACCTGTCTAGCACAGATACGCAGTATTTT
>once|TRBV21-1|NA|TRBJ1-4
CASSKGTSTNEKLFF
TGTGCCAGCAGCAAGGGCACCTCAACTAATGAAAAACTGTTTTTT
>NA|TRBV4-1|NA|TRBJ2-7
CASSQDRGRQQYF
TGCGCCAGCAGCCAAGATAGGGGCCGCCAGCAGTACTTC
>NA|TRBV4-2|TRBD1|TRBJ2-2
CASSQDRLTNTGELFF
TGTGCCAGCAGCCAGGACAGGCTGACGAACACCGGGGAGCTGTTTTTT
>NA|TRBV9|NA|TRBJ2-3
CASSVSSLAGGDTQYF
TGTGCCAGCAGCGTATCGAGTCTAGCAGGTGGAGATACGCAGTATTTT
>few|TRBV4-2|TRBD1|TRBJ2-7
CASSQDRGQGTYEQYF
TGTGCCAGCAGCCAAGATCGGGGACAGGGGACCTACGAGCAGTACTTC
>NA|TRBV19|TRBD1|TRBJ2-1
CASSSGGAVYNEQFF
TGTGCCAGTAGTTCAGGGGGCGCGGTCTACAATGAGCAGTTCTTC
>NA|TRBV11-2|TRBD1|TRBJ1-1
CASSFRGQGEAFF
TGTGCCAGCAGCTTCAGGGGGCAGGGTGAAGCTTTCTTT
>NA|TRBV5-1|TRBD2|TRBJ2-2
CASSSTSGNTGELFF
TGCGCCAGCAGCTCGACTAGCGGTAACACCGGGGAGCTGTTTTTT
>NA|TRBV29-1|NA|TRBJ1-6
CSVDRRLTLHF
TGCAGCGTTGACAGGCGCCTCACCCTCCACTTT
>NA|TRBV6-5|NA|TRBJ2-1
CASRLQTYEQFF
TGTGCCAGCAGACTACAAACATATGAGCAGTTCTTC
>NA|TRBV27|TRBD2|TRBJ2-1
CASSYPTASGRNYDEQFF
TGTGCCAGCAGTTACCCTACCGCTAGCGGGAGGAACTACGATGAGCAGTTCTTC
>NA|TRBV19|NA|TRBJ1-1
CASNAGRDTEAFF
TGTGCCAGTAATGCAGGGAGGGACACTGAAGCTTTCTTT
>NA|TRBV19|TRBD2|TRBJ2-3
CASSIGPGLVRTDTQYF
TGTGCCAGTAGTATAGGGCCGGGACTAGTGAGGACAGATACGCAGTATTTT
>NA|TRBV28|NA|TRBJ1-5
CASTQRRDQPQHF
TGTGCCAGCACCCAACGGAGGGATCAGCCCCAGCATTTT
>NA|TRBV2|TRBD1|TRBJ1-5
CASSVRNRGITEPQHF
TGTGCCAGCAGTGTCCGTAACAGGGGTATTACGGAGCCCCAGCATTTT
>NA|TRBV2|NA|TRBJ1-5
CASSDVRQPQPQHF
TGTGCCAGCAGTGACGTAAGACAGCCCCAGCCCCAGCATTTT
>NA|TRBV19|NA|TRBJ1-5
CASSKEAYSNQPQHF
TGTGCCAGTAGTAAGGAAGCGTATAGCAATCAGCCCCAGCATTTT